These 32 T cell receptor beta chains were sequenced from one sample in a study of CD8+CD57+ T cells in acquired aplastic anemia. Profiling that covered TCR beta VDJ and CDR3 relied on genomic DNA as its template. TCRdb recomputed calls from the reads with MiXCR, one row per CDR3 protein. The sample holds some 280,000 distinct CDR3 sequences, approximately 56% seen once. The sequencing sample was made of sorted CD4+, CD8+, or CD8+CD57+ T cells (not recorded which) from PBMCs. These receptors all come from a human donor with severe aplastic anemia or a healthy control (not recorded which).

This clonotype has ten or more counts. This chain joins TRBV11-2 and TRBJ2-7; perhaps TRBD1 as D (6 bases). The CDR3 is 13 residues long. V dropped 1 base and J dropped 5 bases, with 9 bases sitting between them. CDR1 SGHAT and CDR2 FQNNGV come from the germline V gene. The CDR3 DNA follows: TGTGCCAGCAGCTTAGTAGGACAGAACGAGCAGTACTTC. Translation: CASSLVGQNEQYF.

The chain combines TRBV19 with TRBJ2-5; D remains unclear. From germline, CDR1 is LNHDA and CDR2 SQIVND (reference sequence). V dropped 5 bases and J dropped 0 bases, with 4 bases sitting between them. The CDR3 loop spans 12 amino acids. The CDR3 spells CASSGNQETQYF. For the CDR3, the DNA is TGTGCCAGTAGTGGAAACCAAGAGACCCAGTACTTC. The variable domain in full, with the rest retrieved from reference TRBV19 and TRBJ2-5, is DGGITQSPKYLFRKEGQNVTLSCEQNLNHDAMYWYRQDPGQGLRLIYYSQIVNDFQKGDIAEGYSVSREKKESFPLTVTSAQKNPTAFYLCASSGNQETQYFGPGTRLLVL.

The gene calls are TRBV20-1 and TRBJ2-5, with 9 bases matching TRBD2. There are 17 residues in the CDR3. Germline values: CDR1 DFQATT, CDR2 SNEGSKA (reference sequence). Trimming at V came to 3 bases and at J to 5 bases, leaving 16 bases not matched to a gene. CDR3 amino acids: CSASSYALAGFRETQYF. CDR3 bases: TGCAGTGCTAGCTCCTACGCCCTAGCGGGGTTCAGGGAGACCCAGTACTTC.

The table lists this clonotype with a few counts. The CDR3 reads CASSEAGGFSGNTIYF. In DNA, the CDR3 is TGTGCCAGCAGCGAAGCAGGGGGATTCTCTGGAAACACCATATATTTT. The chain has TRBV7-9 and TRBJ1-3, with TRBD1 matching over 7 bases. Per the germline V gene, CDR1 is SEHNR and CDR2 is FQNEAQ (reference sequence). The CDR3 consists of 16 residues. J gave up 0 bases and V 5 bases, and 7 bases lay outside the gene matches. The variable domain in full, with the rest retrieved from reference TRBV7-9 and TRBJ1-3, is DTGVSQNPRHKITKRGQNVTFRCDPISEHNRLYWYRQTLGQGPEFLTYFQNEAQLEKSRLLSDRFSAERPKGSFSTLEIQRTEQGDSAMYLCASSEAGGFSGNTIYFGEGSWLTVV.

The chain joins TRBV15 to TRBJ1-1, with unresolved D. CDR1 LNHNV and CDR2 YYDKDF come from the germline V gene (reference sequence). CDR3 length equals 13 residues. Trimming shortened V by 0 bases and J by 3 bases, and 5 bases separated the two germline ends. In nucleotides, the CDR3 is TGTGCCACCAGCAGAGATTGGGACACTGAAGCTTTCTTT. Its protein is CATSRDWDTEAFF.

The genes are TRBV7-9 and TRBJ1-2; D not certain. From germline, CDR1 is SEHNR and CDR2 FQNEAQ (reference sequence). The length of the CDR3 is 12 residues. Between the trimmed V and J ends, which lost 1 base and 8 bases, there was a span of 8 bases. The DNA of the CDR3 is TGTGCCAGCAGCTTAGATACACGCGGCTACACCTTC. It is translated as CASSLDTRGYTF.

The genes are TRBV7-9 and TRBJ2-7; 9 bases are a match to TRBD2. The CDR3 runs 14 residues. CDR1 and CDR2 (germline): SEHNR, FQNEAQ (reference sequence). J was trimmed by 5 bases and V by 4 bases; bases with no gene match: 6. CDR3 sequence (DNA): TGTGCCAGCAGCTCAGATAGCGGGAGCCACGAGCAGTACTTC. Its protein is CASSSDSGSHEQYF. Together with reference TRBV7-9 and TRBJ2-7, the CDR3 gives the full variable domain: DTGVSQNPRHKITKRGQNVTFRCDPISEHNRLYWYRQTLGQGPEFLTYFQNEAQLEKSRLLSDRFSAERPKGSFSTLEIQRTEQGDSAMYLCASSSDSGSHEQYFGPGTRLTVT.

A few counts support this clonotype. The V and J genes are TRBV20-1 and TRBJ1-6, with D unresolved. The V gene's germline CDR1 is DFQATT and CDR2 SNEGSKA (reference sequence). The CDR3 consists of 13 residues. Trimming cost V 0 bases and J 7 bases, with 7 bases left between them. The CDR3 nucleotides are TGCAGTGCTAGAGACCCGGAGAATTCACCCCTCCACTTT. The encoded protein is CSARDPENSPLHF.

The genes are TRBV15 and TRBJ1-1; 8 bases line up with TRBD1. V was clipped by 3 bases and J by 5 bases; unmatched bases: 8. In germline, CDR1 is LNHNV, CDR2 YYDKDF (reference sequence). CDR3 length equals 15 residues. The CDR3 DNA reads as TGTGCCACCAGCAGGGACAGGGTGGGGAGGACTGAAGCTTTCTTT. It translates to CATSRDRVGRTEAFF. The full variable domain, in which reference TRBV15 and TRBJ1-1 provide the parts outside the CDR3, is DAMVIQNPRYQVTQFGKPVTLSCSQTLNHNVMYWYQQKSSQAPKLLFHYYDKDFNNEADTPDNFQSRRPNTSFCFLDIRSPGLGDTAMYLCATSRDRVGRTEAFFGQGTRLTVV.

J is TRBJ2-1 and V is TRBV20-1; 7 bases are shared with TRBD2. Trimming cost V 8 bases and J 5 bases; bases outside gene matches: 9. This CDR3 is built from 13 residues. Germline-derived CDR1 and CDR2 are DFQATT and SNEGSKA (reference sequence). In DNA, the CDR3 is TGCAGTAGGCCCCCGCTAGCGGACAATGAGCAGTTCTTC. It is translated as CSRPPLADNEQFF.

The chain carries TRBV7-2 and TRBJ1-1; D is possibly TRBD1 (5 bases). There are 14 residues in the CDR3. Germline CDR1 reads SGHTA; CDR2 reads FQGNSA. With 4 bases removed from V and 2 bases from J, the gap between germline ends came to 11 bases. The CDR3, as DNA: TGTGCCAGCAGCTGGGGACTTTCTAACACTGAAGCTTTCTTT. This codes for CASSWGLSNTEAFF.

The genes are TRBV5-4 and TRBJ2-7; 12 bases align to TRBD2. Losses at the gene ends were 3 bases for V and 2 bases for J; bases not matched to a gene: 6. The CDR3 length is 16 residues. The germline V gene has CDR1 SGHNT and CDR2 YYREEE (reference sequence). The CDR3 loop is CASSSQGTSGPYEQYF. In DNA form, the CDR3 reads TGTGCCAGCAGCTCCCAGGGGACTAGCGGGCCCTACGAGCAGTACTTC.

The chain couples TRBV11-1 to TRBJ2-7; 10 nucleotides align to TRBD1. CDR3 length: 14 amino acids. The germline V gene encodes CDR1 SGHAT and CDR2 FQDESV (reference sequence). V dropped 8 bases and J dropped 5; count of bases not matched to a gene: 9. The CDR3 protein is CASSRDRGGHEQYF. The CDR3 DNA reads TGTGCCAGCTCACGGGACAGGGGAGGCCACGAGCAGTACTTC.

The sample holds a few counts of this clonotype. This chain links TRBV30 with TRBJ1-4, with D unclear. The germline V and J ends were trimmed by 2 bases and 0 bases, with 10 bases remaining between them. Germline values: CDR1 GTSNPN, CDR2 SVGIG (reference sequence). CDR3 length: 15 residues. CDR3 loop: CAWSTGFATNEKLFF. In nucleotides, the CDR3 is TGTGCCTGGAGTACCGGGTTTGCAACTAATGAAAAACTGTTTTTT. Full variable domain (rest looked up from reference TRBV30 and TRBJ1-4): SQTIHQWPATLVQPVGSPLSLECTVEGTSNPNLYWYRQAAGRGLQLLFYSVGIGQISSEVPQNLSASRPQDRQFILSSKKLLLSDSGFYLCAWSTGFATNEKLFFGSGTQLSVL.

On this clonotype: This may be a read error, as it is one base from a much larger clone. The V and J genes are TRBV10-3 and TRBJ2-3, with D perhaps matching TRBD1 or TRBD2 (5 bases each). The V and J ends lost 11 bases and 6 bases respectively, with 18 bases between them. The germline gives CDR1 ENHRY, CDR2 SYGVKD. The CDR3 runs to 13 residues. CDR3 sequence: CACSEGYGDTQYF. CDR3 DNA sequence: TGTGCCTGCAGTGAGGGGTACGGGGATACGCAGTATTTT.

This clonotype showed up just a few times. The CDR3 sequence: CASSWRKEGTQYF. Written as DNA, the CDR3 is TGTGCCAGCAGTTGGCGGAAGGAAGGGACCCAGTACTTC. This rearrangement joins TRBV6-6 to TRBJ2-5; D ambiguous. The CDR3 is 13 amino acids. Trimming took 4 bases from V and 7 from J, leaving 13 bases between them. Per the germline V gene, CDR1 is MNHNY and CDR2 is SVGAGI (reference sequence).

This chain connects TRBV19 to TRBJ1-2; D not resolved. V lost 7 bases and J 2 bases, leaving 14 bases between the germline ends. The CDR3 consists of 14 residues. Germline V gene lookup returns CDR1 LNHDA and CDR2 SQIVND (reference sequence). The CDR3 region has the DNA TGTGCCAGTATTCAGACACCCGCCAACTATGGCTACACCTTC. Translation gives CASIQTPANYGYTF.

The chain has TRBV29-1 and TRBJ2-7; TRBD2 might be the D (6 bases). Trimming pared 6 bases from V and 3 bases from J, leaving 15 bases between. Germline V CDR1 and CDR2: SQVTM, ANQGSEA. This CDR3 comprises 13 residues. The CDR3 spells CSVISGGHYEQYF. The DNA for the CDR3 is TGCAGCGTGATTAGCGGAGGCCACTACGAGCAGTACTTC.

In regard to this clonotype: One base away lies a much larger clone, so this may be a sequencing read error. The V gene is TRBV4-2, the J gene TRBJ1-4; tentative D call: TRBD1 (5 bases). Trimming shortened V by 2 bases and J by 2 bases, and 15 bases separated the two germline ends. Germline V gene sequence: CDR1 LGHNA, CDR2 YNFKEQ. This CDR3 is 17 amino acids long. In DNA, the CDR3 is TGTGCCAGCAGCCAATCAGGGTCCGTCAGCACTAATGAAAAACTGTTTTTT. This sequence encodes CASSQSGSVSTNEKLFF.

The chain combines TRBV12-3 or TRBV12-4 with TRBJ1-6; no reliable D call. V shed 6 bases and J shed 5 bases, with 14 bases lying between them. The CDR3 is 15 amino acids. The CDR3 DNA reads as TGTGCCAGCAGGGGTGTGGGCACGGATAATTCACCCCTCCACTTT. Translation: CASRGVGTDNSPLHF.

This clonotype was seen at least ten times. This sequence joins TRBV5-1 and TRBJ2-5, with 10 bases matching TRBD2. The junction had 13 bases not matched to a gene; V was cut back by 3 bases and J by 5 bases. The germline CDR1 and CDR2 sequences are SGHRS and YFSETQ. The CDR3 is 17 amino acids. The CDR3 sequence: CASSSTITAGGRETQYF. In DNA, the CDR3 is TGCGCCAGCAGCTCTACAATTACAGCGGGGGGGCGGGAGACCCAGTACTTC.

In DNA form, the CDR3 reads TGTGCCAGCAACCCGGGACTAGCGGGGGGGCAGCAAGAGACCCAGTACTTC. This gives the protein CASNPGLAGGQQETQYF. This chain uses TRBV2 with TRBJ2-5; 16 nucleotides line up with TRBD2. The CDR3 has 17 residues. With V trimmed by 7 bases and J by 2 bases, 7 bases remained unmatched. Germline CDR1 and CDR2: SNHLY and FYNNEI.

This clonotype was detected ten times or more. The CDR3 sequence is CASSLGSFPFRQPQHF. CDR3 DNA sequence: TGTGCCAGCAGCTTAGGCAGTTTTCCTTTTAGGCAGCCCCAGCATTTT. The V call is TRBV7-9, the J call TRBJ1-5; D gene ambiguous. The germline V and J ends were trimmed by 1 base and 7 bases, with 17 bases remaining between them. This CDR3 comprises 16 residues. Germline V gene sequence: CDR1 SEHNR, CDR2 FQNEAQ (reference sequence).

This clonotype was observed at least ten times. The chain carries TRBV7-2 and TRBJ2-5; no clear D. Germline V gene sequence: CDR1 SGHTA, CDR2 FQGNSA. The germline V and J ends were trimmed by 4 bases and 4 bases, with 10 bases remaining between them. CDR3 size: 13 residues. The CDR3 DNA sequence: TGTGCCAGCAGCTCCCCCCTGCGAGAGACCCAGTACTTC. Translation gives CASSSPLRETQYF.

This clonotype showed up many times. The chain has TRBV15 and TRBJ2-5; D is undetermined. CDR3 size: 13 residues. Germline V gene data show CDR1 as LNHNV and CDR2 as YYDKDF (reference sequence). The V gene lost 1 base and the J gene lost 13 bases, with 16 bases spanning the gap. The CDR3 region has the DNA TGTGCCACCAGCAGAGGCTGGGAAATTGGATCGTACTTC. Its protein is CATSRGWEIGSYF.

This clonotype appeared a few times. V gene TRBV7-2 combines with J gene TRBJ2-1; D call uncertain. The CDR3 loop spans 15 amino acids. Germline V gene data show CDR1 as SGHTA and CDR2 as FQGNSA. V lost 5 bases to trimming and J lost 0 bases, with 11 bases between them. The DNA for the CDR3 is TGTGCCAGCAGCCCCGACCAGAGCTCCTACAATGAGCAGTTCTTC. It translates to CASSPDQSSYNEQFF. Full variable domain (rest looked up from reference TRBV7-2 and TRBJ2-1): GAGVSQSPSNKVTEKGKDVELRCDPISGHTALYWYRQSLGQGLEFLIYFQGNSAPDKSGLPSDRFSAERTGGSVSTLTIQRTQQEDSAVYLCASSPDQSSYNEQFFGPGTRLTVL.

V and J are TRBV20-1 and TRBJ1-2, with 9 bases lining up with TRBD1. The CDR3 spans 15 residues. Trimming removed 5 bases from V and 7 bases from J; junction bases left unmatched: 14. Per the germline V gene, CDR1 is DFQATT and CDR2 is SNEGSKA (reference sequence). Written as DNA, the CDR3 is TGCAGTGCTCTTCCCGGGACAGGGAGTATGAGTGGCTACACCTTC. Translating gives CSALPGTGSMSGYTF.

This clonotype was counted ten times or more. This chain links TRBV2 with TRBJ1-5; D uncertain. Per germline, CDR1 SNHLY and CDR2 FYNNEI. V gave up 6 bases and J gave up 5 bases, with 11 bases separating them. The CDR3 is 13 residues long. CDR3 coding DNA: TGTGCCAGCAGCGAATTCACGGATCAGCCCCAGCATTTT. The encoded protein is CASSEFTDQPQHF.

V usage is TRBV24-1 and J usage is TRBJ1-2, with D maybe TRBD1 (5 bases). This CDR3 has 12 residues. Germline V gene lookup returns CDR1 KGHDR and CDR2 SFDVKD. Between the trimmed V and J ends, which lost 5 bases and 8 bases, there was a span of 11 bases. The CDR3 loop is CATSADWGGYTF. The DNA for the CDR3 is TGTGCCACCAGTGCCGATTGGGGGGGCTACACCTTC.

The chain has TRBV20-1 and TRBJ2-1, with 11 positions matching TRBD2. The CDR3 is 14 residues long. Germline assignment: CDR1 DFQATT and CDR2 SNEGSKA (reference sequence). The ends lost 7 bases at V and 2 bases at J; junction bases unmatched: 4. For the CDR3, the DNA is TGCAGTGGTGAGGGACTAGCGGCCTACAATGAGCAGTTCTTC. It yields the protein CSGEGLAAYNEQFF.

This clonotype was recorded at least ten times. The V and J genes are TRBV2 and TRBJ2-1; tentatively, D is TRBD1 (5 bases). CDR3 length equals 14 residues. Looked up from germline, CDR1 is SNHLY and CDR2 is FYNNEI. V lost 4 bases to trimming and J lost 9 bases, with 16 bases between them. Here the CDR3 DNA reads TGTGCCAGCAGTGTAGCCAGCCAGGGTATTGAGCAGTTCTTC. Protein sequence: CASSVASQGIEQFF.

The sample holds a few counts of this clonotype. The chain carries TRBV7-3 and TRBJ2-2; perhaps D is TRBD1 or TRBD2 (5 bases each). CDR1 SGHTA and CDR2 FQGTGA come from the germline V gene. The CDR3 runs 15 residues. The germline V and J ends were trimmed by 4 bases and 4 bases, with 13 bases remaining between them. CDR3 loop: CASSYGSRVTGELFF. The DNA for the CDR3 is TGTGCCAGCAGCTATGGGAGCAGGGTCACCGGGGAGCTGTTTTTT.